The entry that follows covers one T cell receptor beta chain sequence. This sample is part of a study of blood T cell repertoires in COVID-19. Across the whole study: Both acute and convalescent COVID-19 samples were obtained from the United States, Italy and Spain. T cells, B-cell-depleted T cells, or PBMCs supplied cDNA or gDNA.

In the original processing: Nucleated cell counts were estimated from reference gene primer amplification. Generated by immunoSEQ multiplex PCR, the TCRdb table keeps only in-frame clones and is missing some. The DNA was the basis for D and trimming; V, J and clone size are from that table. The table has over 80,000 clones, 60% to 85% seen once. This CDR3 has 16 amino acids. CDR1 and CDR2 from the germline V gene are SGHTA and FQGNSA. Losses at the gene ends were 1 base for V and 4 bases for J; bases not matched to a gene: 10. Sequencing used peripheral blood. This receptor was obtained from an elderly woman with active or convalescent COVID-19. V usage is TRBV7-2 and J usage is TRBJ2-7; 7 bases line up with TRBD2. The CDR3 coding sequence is TGTGCCAGCAGCTTAGTCGGGGGGAGGGTTAGGTACGAGCAGTACTTC. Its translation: CASSLVGGRVRYEQYF.